This TCR beta chain was captured in a study of Tregs in tolerant kidney transplant recipients. General study points: Some patients' samples used different primers over time, so nucleotide sequences weren't comparable. Tolerant patients' donor-specific Tregs expanded beyond overall Tregs, suggesting antigen-driven growth.

The data were produced by immunoSEQ multiplex PCR, yet TCRdb's version contains in-frame clones alone and is incomplete. The sample table sets out about 23,000 clones. Related graft donors supplied nonmyeloablative bone marrow transplants, and mixed chimerism was transient. Germline V gene lookup returns CDR1 LNHDA and CDR2 SQIVND (reference sequence). The ends lost 6 bases at V and 2 bases at J; junction bases unmatched: 5. The CDR3 extends over 14 amino acids. Regarding this clone: Its antigen remains unidentified. The CDR3 goes on 3 residues after the read ends, and that part is filled in from the germline J gene.

The chain combines TRBV19 with TRBJ1-1; 8 bases agree with TRBD1. Sequenced material: CD4+ T cells from blood (PBMCs), taken 6 months after the transplant. The receptor's source is a human patient who received a combined kidney and bone marrow transplant. The graft donor may be the source of some T cells. The DNA read from the CDR3 is TGTGCCAGTAGGGGACAGGACATTAACACTGAA. Protein sequence: CASRGQDINTE. The entire CDR3 protein reads CASRGQDINTEAFF.